Included here is one T cell receptor (beta chain) sequence, with context. The data originate from a study of blood T cells in healthy people across ages. Trimming shortened V by 4 bases and J by 11 bases, and 25 bases separated the two germline ends. From germline, CDR1 is KGHDR and CDR2 SFDVKD. The CDR3 runs to 16 residues. It was with a sample-barcoded 5' primer and a J-beta primer mix that a second PCR of roughly 7 to 12 cycles was run. One entry per CDR3 protein results from TCRdb running MiXCR on the 5' RACE reads. The data show over a million distinct CDR3 sequences, with less than 45% seen just once and more than 4% held by the top ten.

The clonotype was recovered from a woman aged 18-35 years in good health. Sequencing input: blood. The V gene is TRBV24-1, the J gene TRBJ2-5; perhaps D is TRBD1 or TRBD2 (5 bases each). The DNA of the CDR3 is TGTGCCACCAGTGAGGGGGAAGGCGTTAGGTTGTCTGAGCAGTACTTC. Amino acid sequence: CATSEGEGVRLSEQYF.